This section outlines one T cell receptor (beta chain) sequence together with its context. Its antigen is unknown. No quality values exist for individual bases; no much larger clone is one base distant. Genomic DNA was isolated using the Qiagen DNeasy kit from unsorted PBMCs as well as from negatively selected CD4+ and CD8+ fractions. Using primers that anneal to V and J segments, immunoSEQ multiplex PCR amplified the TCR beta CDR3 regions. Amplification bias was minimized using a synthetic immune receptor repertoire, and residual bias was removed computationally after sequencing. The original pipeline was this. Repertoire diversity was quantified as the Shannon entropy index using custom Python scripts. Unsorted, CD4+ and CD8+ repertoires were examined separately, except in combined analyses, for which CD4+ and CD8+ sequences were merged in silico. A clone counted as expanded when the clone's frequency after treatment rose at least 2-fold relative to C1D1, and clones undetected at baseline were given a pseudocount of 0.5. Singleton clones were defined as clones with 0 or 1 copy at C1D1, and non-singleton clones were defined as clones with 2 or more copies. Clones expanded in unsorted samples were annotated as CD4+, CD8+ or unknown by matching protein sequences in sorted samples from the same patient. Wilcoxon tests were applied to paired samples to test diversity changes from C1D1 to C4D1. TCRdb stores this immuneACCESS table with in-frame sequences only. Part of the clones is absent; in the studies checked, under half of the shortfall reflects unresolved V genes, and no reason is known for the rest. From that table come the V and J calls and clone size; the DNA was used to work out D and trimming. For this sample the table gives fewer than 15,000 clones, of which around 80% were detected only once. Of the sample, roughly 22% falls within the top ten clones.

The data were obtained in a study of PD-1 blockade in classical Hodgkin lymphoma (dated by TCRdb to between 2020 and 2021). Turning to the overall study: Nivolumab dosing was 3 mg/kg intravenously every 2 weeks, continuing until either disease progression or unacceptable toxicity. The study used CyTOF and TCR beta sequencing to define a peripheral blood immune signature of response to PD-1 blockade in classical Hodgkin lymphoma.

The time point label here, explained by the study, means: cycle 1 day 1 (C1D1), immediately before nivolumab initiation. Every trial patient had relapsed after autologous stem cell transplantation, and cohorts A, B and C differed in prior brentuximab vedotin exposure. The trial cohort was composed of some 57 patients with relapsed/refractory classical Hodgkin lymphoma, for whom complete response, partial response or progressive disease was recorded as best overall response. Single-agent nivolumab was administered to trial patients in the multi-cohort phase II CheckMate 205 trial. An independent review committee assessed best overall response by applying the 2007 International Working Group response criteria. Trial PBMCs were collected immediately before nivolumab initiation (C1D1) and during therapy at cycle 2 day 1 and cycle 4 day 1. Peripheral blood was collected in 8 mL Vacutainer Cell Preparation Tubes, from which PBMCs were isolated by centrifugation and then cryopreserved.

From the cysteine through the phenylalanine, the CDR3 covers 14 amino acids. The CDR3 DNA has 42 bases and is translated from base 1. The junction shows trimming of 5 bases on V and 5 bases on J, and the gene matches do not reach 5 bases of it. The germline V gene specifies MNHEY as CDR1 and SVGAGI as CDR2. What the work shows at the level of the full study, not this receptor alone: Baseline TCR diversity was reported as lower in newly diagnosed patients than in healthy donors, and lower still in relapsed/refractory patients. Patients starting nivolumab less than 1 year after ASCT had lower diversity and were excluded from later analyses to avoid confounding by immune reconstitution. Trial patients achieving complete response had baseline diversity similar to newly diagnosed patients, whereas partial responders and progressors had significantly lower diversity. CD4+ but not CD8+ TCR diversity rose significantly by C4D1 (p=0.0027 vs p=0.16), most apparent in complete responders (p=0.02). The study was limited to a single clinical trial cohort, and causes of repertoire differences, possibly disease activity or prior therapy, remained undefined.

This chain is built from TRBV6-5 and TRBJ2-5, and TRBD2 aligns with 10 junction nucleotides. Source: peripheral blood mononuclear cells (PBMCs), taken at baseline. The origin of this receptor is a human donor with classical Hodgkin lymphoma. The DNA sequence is TGTGCCAGCAGTCGTCCAGCGGGGGGGGAGACCCAGTACTTC. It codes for CASSRPAGGETQYF.